A selection of T cell receptor beta chains follows, all from one sample in a study of neurological immune-mediated disorders. In TCRdb, the 5' RACE reads were re-called with MiXCR into one record per CDR3 protein. The sample holds about 66,000 distinct CDR3 sequences; nearly 3.5% are singletons and the top ten take about 3.5%. Sequenced: PBMCs. The receptor source for this set is a man aged 35-49 years with multiple sclerosis. The CDR3 runs from the conserved cysteine through the conserved F or W. A D gene is named only where the DNA matches it firmly. Some rows mark clone size as missing; the rest say once, few, many or name a class of expanded clone.

d_gene	abundance	v_gene	j_gene	CDR3aa	CDR3nt
TRBD2	many	TRBV20-1	TRBJ2-1	CSALRTSGVYNEQFF	TGCAGTGCTCTACGGACTAGCGGGGTTTACAATGAGCAGTTCTTC
NA	many	TRBV29-1	TRBJ1-1	CSVDRPHSNTEAFF	TGCAGCGTTGACAGACCTCATAGCAACACTGAAGCTTTCTTT
TRBD2	many	TRBV5-1	TRBJ2-3	CASSFTTSGDGTDTQYF	TGCGCCAGCAGCTTTACAACTAGCGGGGATGGGACAGATACGCAGTATTTT
TRBD2	many	TRBV6-6	TRBJ2-1	CASSFSGTSGFRSYNEQFF	TGTGCCAGCAGTTTCTCCGGGACTAGCGGGTTTCGCTCCTACAATGAGCAGTTCTTC
TRBD2	many	TRBV5-1	TRBJ2-1	CASRPLAGSMDEQFF	TGCGCCAGCAGGCCTCTAGCGGGGTCCATGGATGAGCAGTTCTTC
NA	many	TRBV6-6	TRBJ1-6	CASSPGVGSPLHF	TGTGCCAGCAGTCCGGGCGTCGGGTCACCCCTCCACTTT
NA	many	TRBV5-6	TRBJ1-1	CASNPGGRAEAFF	TGTGCCAGCAACCCTGGGGGTAGGGCTGAAGCTTTCTTT
NA	many	TRBV5-6	TRBJ1-2	CASSLQANYGYTF	TGTGCCAGCAGCTTGCAAGCTAACTATGGCTACACCTTC
TRBD1	many	TRBV5-1	TRBJ1-1	CASSLLDRGTEAFF	TGCGCCAGCAGCTTGCTAGACAGGGGAACTGAAGCTTTCTTT
NA	many	TRBV5-1	TRBJ1-5	CASRPGEISNQPQHF	TGCGCCAGCAGGCCCGGAGAGATTAGCAATCAGCCCCAGCATTTT
NA	many	TRBV24-1	TRBJ1-2	CATQNPKGGYGYTF	TGTGCCACCCAAAACCCCAAGGGAGGCTATGGCTACACCTTC
TRBD1	many	TRBV6-5	TRBJ2-1	CASKFGTGGSYNEQFF	TGTGCCAGCAAATTCGGGACAGGAGGGTCCTACAATGAGCAGTTCTTC
TRBD2	many	TRBV5-1	TRBJ2-3	CASSFPGLAGDITDTQYF	TGCGCCAGCAGCTTCCCGGGACTAGCGGGGGATATCACAGATACGCAGTATTTT
NA	NA	TRBV7-9	TRBJ2-3	CASSVLQRTSGTDTQYF	TGTGCCAGCAGCGTTCTACAGCGGACGAGTGGCACAGATACGCAGTATTTT
NA	many	TRBV7-6	TRBJ2-3	CASSLETMRATQYF	TGTGCCAGCAGCTTAGAAACGATGCGCGCTACGCAGTATTTT
TRBD2	many	TRBV7-6	TRBJ2-7	CASSSRTSGGYEQYF	TGTGCCAGCAGCTCAAGGACTAGCGGGGGCTACGAGCAGTACTTC
NA	NA	TRBV19	TRBJ1-2	CASSTHGSNYGYTF	TGTGCCAGTAGTACGCACGGATCTAACTATGGCTACACCTTC
TRBD1	many	TRBV20-1	TRBJ2-7	CSASRDRGSYEQYF	TGCAGTGCCTCCCGGGACAGGGGATCCTACGAGCAGTACTTC
TRBD1	many	TRBV20-1	TRBJ2-1	CSASSGGRSNEQFF	TGCAGTGCTAGTTCAGGGGGTCGGAGTAATGAGCAGTTCTTC
TRBD1	many	TRBV7-6	TRBJ2-7	CASSSTGQGFEQYF	TGTGCCAGCAGCTCAACGGGACAGGGGTTCGAGCAGTACTTC
NA	many	TRBV5-1	TRBJ2-3	CASSQGQVTDTQYF	TGCGCCAGCAGCCAGGGACAAGTCACAGATACGCAGTATTTT
TRBD1	many	TRBV10-2	TRBJ2-5	CASSGDSETQYF	TGCGCCAGCAGTGGGGACAGTGAGACCCAGTACTTC
TRBD1	many	TRBV3-1	TRBJ2-2	CASSPFGTGDTGELFF	TGTGCCAGCAGCCCTTTCGGGACAGGGGACACCGGGGAGCTGTTTTTT
NA	many	TRBV20-1	TRBJ2-3	CSARDGGRTDTQYF	TGCAGTGCTAGAGACGGGGGGCGCACAGATACGCAGTATTTT
NA	many	TRBV20-1	TRBJ1-1	CSVRGAMNTEAFF	TGCAGTGTGAGGGGGGCCATGAACACTGAAGCTTTCTTT
NA	many	TRBV20-1	TRBJ2-7	CSAWGPFSSYEQYF	TGCAGTGCCTGGGGGCCCTTCAGCTCCTACGAGCAGTACTTC
NA	many	TRBV7-9	TRBJ2-3	CASSLRENADTQYF	TGTGCCAGCAGTCTCAGGGAGAACGCAGATACGCAGTATTTT
TRBD2	many	TRBV29-1	TRBJ2-1	CSVHNEGSGGGEQFF	TGCAGCGTTCATAACGAAGGTAGCGGGGGAGGTGAGCAGTTCTTC
NA	many	TRBV27	TRBJ2-3	CASSFPETTDTQYF	TGTGCCAGCAGTTTTCCGGAGACCACAGATACGCAGTATTTT